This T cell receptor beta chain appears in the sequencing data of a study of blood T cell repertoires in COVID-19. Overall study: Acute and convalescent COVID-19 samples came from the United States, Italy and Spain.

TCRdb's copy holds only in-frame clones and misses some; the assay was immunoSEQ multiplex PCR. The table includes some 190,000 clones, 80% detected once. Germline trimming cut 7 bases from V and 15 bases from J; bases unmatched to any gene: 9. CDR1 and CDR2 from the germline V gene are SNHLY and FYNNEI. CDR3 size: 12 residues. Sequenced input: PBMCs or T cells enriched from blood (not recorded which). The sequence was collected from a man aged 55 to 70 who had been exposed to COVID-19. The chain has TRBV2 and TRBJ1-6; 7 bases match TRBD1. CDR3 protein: CASTLTGASLHF. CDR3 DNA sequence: TGTGCCAGCACCCTTACAGGGGCTAGCCTCCACTTT.